The TCR beta chain under discussion was sequenced for a study of cytomegalovirus exposure and HLA in healthy donors. PCR used 60 Vbeta primers and 13 Jbeta primers. Generated by immunoSEQ multiplex PCR, the TCRdb table keeps only in-frame clones and is missing some. The table has fewer than 250,000 clones, about 75% seen once; the top ten hold under 2%. The study, taken as a whole, reports: HLA-A and HLA-B allele assignments for most subjects were reportedly predicted accurately using TCR beta sequences.

The CDR3 runs 14 residues. The V end was cut by 7 bases, the J end by 1 base, with 13 bases between. Germline values: CDR1 SNHLY, CDR2 FYNNEI. This clone was picked up one time. Its antigen is not known. The chain has TRBV2 and TRBJ1-1, with no clear D. The origin of this receptor is a woman in her twenties or thirties in good health and CMV-seronegative. What was sequenced was PBMCs. The DNA of the CDR3 is TGTGCCAGCACCATGGGGAGGGCGAACACTGAAGCTTTCTTT. This sequence encodes CASTMGRANTEAFF.